This T cell receptor beta chain originates from a study of beta chain features in type 1 diabetes. Across the study: Comparable age, gender and cell yields were observed in patients relative to healthy donors. Across every sample, around 100,000,000 sorted cells were examined in total. Study results and limitations: Whether TCRB rearrangement is influenced by HLA type went unresolved here. Type 1 diabetes patients had moderately but significantly shorter TCRB CDR3s in all four CD4+ subsets.

Since all of the isolated RNA was reverse transcribed, expressed TCRB transcripts were what got sequenced. Profiling relied on immunoSEQ multiplex PCR, and the TCRdb table lists in-frame clones only, not all of them. The sample holds 300,000 to 400,000 clones, roughly 8.8% seen once. This clone has just a few counts. Its antigen is unidentified. The receptor was derived from a man in his thirties or forties with type 1 diabetes. What was sequenced was central memory CD4+ T cells from blood.

The CDR3 coding sequence is TGTGCCTGGAATAGTGTAGATACGCAGTATTTT. Encoded protein: CAWNSVDTQYF. This sequence joins TRBV30 and TRBJ2-3; D is unclear. Germline V CDR1 and CDR2: GTSNPN, SVGIG (reference sequence). Trimming pared 4 bases from V and 5 bases from J, leaving 7 bases between. The CDR3 contains 11 residues.